This T cell receptor beta chain was recorded in a study of post-analysis software for immune sequencing data. Study details: Recorded subtypes: relapsing-remitting, secondary progressive, progressive-relapsing; some patients unannotated.

Sequencing libraries made from TCR beta cDNA carried unique molecular identifiers. Out of 1 to 10 million T cells, about 460,000 cDNA molecules were generated. MiXCR, run by TCRdb on the PCR reads, gives a single entry per CDR3 protein. In the table there are hundreds of thousands of distinct CDR3 sequences, 59% of which are singletons. The CDR3 contains 18 residues. Germline V CDR1 and CDR2: SGHTA, FQGNSA. The junction had 7 bases not matched to a gene; V was cut back by 0 bases and J by 2 bases. Overall study results and limits: Significantly decreased normalized Chao1 diversity was recorded for multiple sclerosis patients relative to controls. Among four or five TRBV segments more frequent in patients than controls were TRBV5-6, TRBV5-1 and TRBV20-1. Clustering by F measure revealed strong co-clustering among samples prepared together in one batch.

As for this clonotype: Antigen specificity is unknown.

The chain is built from TRBV7-2 and TRBJ2-1, with TRBD2 matching over 10 bases. Input material: blood. This receptor was obtained from a girl aged 2 to 10 with multiple sclerosis. CDR3 sequence (DNA): TGTGCCAGCAGCTTAGCTGGAGCGGGGGGGCCCCCCTACAATGAGCAGTTCTTC. Translation: CASSLAGAGGPPYNEQFF.